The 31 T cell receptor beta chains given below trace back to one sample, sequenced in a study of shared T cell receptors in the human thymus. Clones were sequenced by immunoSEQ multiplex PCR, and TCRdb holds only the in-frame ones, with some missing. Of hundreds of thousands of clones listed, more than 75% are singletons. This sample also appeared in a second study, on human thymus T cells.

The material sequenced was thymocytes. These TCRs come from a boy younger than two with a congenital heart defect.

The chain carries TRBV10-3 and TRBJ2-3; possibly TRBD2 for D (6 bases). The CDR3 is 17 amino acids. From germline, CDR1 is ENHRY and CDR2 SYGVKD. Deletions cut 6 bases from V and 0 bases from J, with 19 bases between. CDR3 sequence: CAIRALATRLSTDTQYF. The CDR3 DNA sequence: TGTGCCATCAGAGCCCTAGCGACCCGCCTTAGCACAGATACGCAGTATTTT.

The chain's CDR3 is CASGGGDTQYF. The CDR3 DNA follows: TGTGCTAGTGGGGGGGGAGATACGCAGTATTTT. The V and J genes are TRBV12-5 and TRBJ2-3, with TRBD2 as a possible D gene (6 bases). The V end lost 6 bases, the J end lost 5 bases, and 6 bases lay between the germline ends. This CDR3 has 11 residues. CDR1 LGHNT and CDR2 FRNRAP come from the germline V gene.

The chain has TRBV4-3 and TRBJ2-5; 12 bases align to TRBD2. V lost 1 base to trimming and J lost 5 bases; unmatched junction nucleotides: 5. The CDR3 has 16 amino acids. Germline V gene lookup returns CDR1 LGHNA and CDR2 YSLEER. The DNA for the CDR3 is TGCGCCAGCAGCCAAGGACTAGCGGGAGTACGGGAGACCCAGTACTTC. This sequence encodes CASSQGLAGVRETQYF.

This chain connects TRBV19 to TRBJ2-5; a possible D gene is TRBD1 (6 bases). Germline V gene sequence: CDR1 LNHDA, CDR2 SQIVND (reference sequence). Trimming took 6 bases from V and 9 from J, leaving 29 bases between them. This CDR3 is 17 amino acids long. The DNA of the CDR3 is TGTGCCAGTAGCCGTACCTTTCGGGACCTAGTTGAGGGGGCCCAGTACTTC. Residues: CASSRTFRDLVEGAQYF.

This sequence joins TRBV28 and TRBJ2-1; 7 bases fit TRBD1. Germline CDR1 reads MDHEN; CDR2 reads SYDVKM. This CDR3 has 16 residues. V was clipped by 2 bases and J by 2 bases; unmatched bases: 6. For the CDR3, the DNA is TGTGCCAGCAGTTTACCGACAGGGCTCCCCTACAATGAGCAGTTCTTC. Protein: CASSLPTGLPYNEQFF.

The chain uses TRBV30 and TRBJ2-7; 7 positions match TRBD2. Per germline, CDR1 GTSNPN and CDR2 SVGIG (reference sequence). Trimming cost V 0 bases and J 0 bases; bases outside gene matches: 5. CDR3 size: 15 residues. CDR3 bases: TGTGCCTGGAGTGTAAAACTAGCGCCCTCCTACGAGCAGTACTTC. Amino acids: CAWSVKLAPSYEQYF.

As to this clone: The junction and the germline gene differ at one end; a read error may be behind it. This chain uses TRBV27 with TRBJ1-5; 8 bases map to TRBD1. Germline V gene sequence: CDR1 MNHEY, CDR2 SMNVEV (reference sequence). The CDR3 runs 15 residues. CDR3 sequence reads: CASSYRTGSIQPQHF. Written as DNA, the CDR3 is TGTGCCAGCAGTTACCGGACAGGGAGCATTCAGCCCCAGCATTTT.

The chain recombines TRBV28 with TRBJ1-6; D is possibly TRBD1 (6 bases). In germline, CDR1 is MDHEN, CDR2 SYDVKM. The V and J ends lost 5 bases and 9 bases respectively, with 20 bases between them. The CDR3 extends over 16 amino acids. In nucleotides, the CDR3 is TGTGCCAGCAGTCCCTATATCCACAGGGACGGTTCACCCCTCCACTTT. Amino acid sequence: CASSPYIHRDGSPLHF.

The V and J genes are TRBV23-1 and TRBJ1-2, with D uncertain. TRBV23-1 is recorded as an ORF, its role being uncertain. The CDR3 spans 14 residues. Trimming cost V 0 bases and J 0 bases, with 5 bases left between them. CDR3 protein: CASSQSWPNYGYTF. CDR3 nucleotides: TGCGCCAGCAGTCAATCTTGGCCTAACTATGGCTACACCTTC.

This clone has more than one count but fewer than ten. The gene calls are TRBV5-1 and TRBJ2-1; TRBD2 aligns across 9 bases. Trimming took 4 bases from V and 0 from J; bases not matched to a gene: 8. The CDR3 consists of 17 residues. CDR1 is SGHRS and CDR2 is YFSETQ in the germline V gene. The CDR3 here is CASSHTSGLSSYNEQFF. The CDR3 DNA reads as TGCGCCAGCAGCCACACTAGCGGGCTGAGCTCCTACAATGAGCAGTTCTTC. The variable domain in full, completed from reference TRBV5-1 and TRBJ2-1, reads KAGVTQTPRYLIKTRGQQVTLSCSPISGHRSVSWYQQTPGQGLQFLFEYFSETQRNKGNFPGRFSGRQFSNSRSEMNVSTLELGDSALYLCASSHTSGLSSYNEQFFGPGTRLTVL.

The CDR3 nucleotides are TGTGCCAGCAGTTCCGGGACAGGGTCCTATAATTCACCCCTCCACTTT. Translation: CASSSGTGSYNSPLHF. The J gene is TRBJ1-6, the V gene TRBV6-5; 9 nucleotides agree with TRBD1. After removal of 4 bases from V and 1 base from J, the junction contained 2 bases not matched to a gene. Germline V gives CDR1 MNHEY, CDR2 SVGAGI. The CDR3 covers 16 residues.

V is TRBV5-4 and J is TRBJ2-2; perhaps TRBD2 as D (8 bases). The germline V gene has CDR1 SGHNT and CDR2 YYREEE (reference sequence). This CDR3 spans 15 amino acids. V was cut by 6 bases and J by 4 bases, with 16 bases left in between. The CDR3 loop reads CASTREGAGTGELFF. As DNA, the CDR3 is TGTGCCAGCACTCGGGAGGGGGCGGGCACCGGGGAGCTGTTTTTT.

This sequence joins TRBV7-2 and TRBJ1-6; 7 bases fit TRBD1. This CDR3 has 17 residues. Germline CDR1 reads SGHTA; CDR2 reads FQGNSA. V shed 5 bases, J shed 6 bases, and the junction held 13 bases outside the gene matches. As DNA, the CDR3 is TGTGCCAGCAGCCTTACGCGGCCGGGACAGCGTAATTCACCCCTCCACTTT. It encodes CASSLTRPGQRNSPLHF.

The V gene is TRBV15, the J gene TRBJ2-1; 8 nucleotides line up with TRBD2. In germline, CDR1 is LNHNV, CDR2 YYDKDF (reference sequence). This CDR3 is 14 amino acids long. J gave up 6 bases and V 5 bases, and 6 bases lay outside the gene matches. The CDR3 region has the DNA TGTGCCACCAGCTTCGGGACTAGAGGCAATGAGCAGTTCTTC. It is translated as CATSFGTRGNEQFF.

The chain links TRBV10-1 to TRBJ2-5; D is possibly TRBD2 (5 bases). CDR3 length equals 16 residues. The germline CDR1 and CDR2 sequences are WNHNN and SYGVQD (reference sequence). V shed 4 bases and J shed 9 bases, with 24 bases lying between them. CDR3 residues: CASSGGLASWGGAQYF. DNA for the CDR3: TGCGCCAGCAGTGGAGGGCTAGCTAGCTGGGGTGGGGCCCAGTACTTC.

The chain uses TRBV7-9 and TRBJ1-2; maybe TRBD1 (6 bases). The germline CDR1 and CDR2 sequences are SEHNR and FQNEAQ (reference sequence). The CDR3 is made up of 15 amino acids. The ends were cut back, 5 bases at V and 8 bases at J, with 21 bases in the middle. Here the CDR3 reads CASSRTTGWGPGYTF. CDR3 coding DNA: TGTGCCAGCAGCCGTACGACAGGCTGGGGGCCCGGCTACACCTTC. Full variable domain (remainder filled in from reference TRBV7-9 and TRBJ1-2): DTGVSQNPRHKITKRGQNVTFRCDPISEHNRLYWYRQTLGQGPEFLTYFQNEAQLEKSRLLSDRFSAERPKGSFSTLEIQRTEQGDSAMYLCASSRTTGWGPGYTFGSGTRLTVV.

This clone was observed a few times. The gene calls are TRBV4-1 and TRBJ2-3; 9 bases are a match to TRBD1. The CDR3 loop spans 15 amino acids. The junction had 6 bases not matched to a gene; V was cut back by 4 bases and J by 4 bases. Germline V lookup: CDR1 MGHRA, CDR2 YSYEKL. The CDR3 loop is CASSPDRGGADTQYF. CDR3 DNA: TGCGCCAGCAGCCCGGACAGGGGAGGGGCAGATACGCAGTATTTT.

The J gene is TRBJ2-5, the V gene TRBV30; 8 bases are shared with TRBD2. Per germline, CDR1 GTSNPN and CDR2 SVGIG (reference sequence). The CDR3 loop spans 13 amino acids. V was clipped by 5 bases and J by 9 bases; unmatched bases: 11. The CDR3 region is CAWGYGTRMAQYF. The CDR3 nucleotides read TGTGCCTGGGGGTACGGGACTAGGATGGCCCAGTACTTC.

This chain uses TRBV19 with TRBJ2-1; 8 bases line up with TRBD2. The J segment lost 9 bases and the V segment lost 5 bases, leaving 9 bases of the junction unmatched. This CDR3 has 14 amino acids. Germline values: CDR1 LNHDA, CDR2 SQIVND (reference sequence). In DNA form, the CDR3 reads TGTGCCAGTAGTGAGTACGGGAGGGCCGGTGAGCAGTTCTTC. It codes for CASSEYGRAGEQFF. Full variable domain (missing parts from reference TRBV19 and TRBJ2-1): DGGITQSPKYLFRKEGQNVTLSCEQNLNHDAMYWYRQDPGQGLRLIYYSQIVNDFQKGDIAEGYSVSREKKESFPLTVTSAQKNPTAFYLCASSEYGRAGEQFFGPGTRLTVL.

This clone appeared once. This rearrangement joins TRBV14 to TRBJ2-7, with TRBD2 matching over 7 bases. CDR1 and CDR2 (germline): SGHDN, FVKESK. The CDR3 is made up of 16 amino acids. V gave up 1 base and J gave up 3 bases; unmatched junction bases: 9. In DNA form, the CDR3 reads TGTGCCAGCAGCCAAGGAGGACTAGGCCCCTACTACGAGCAGTACTTC. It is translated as CASSQGGLGPYYEQYF.

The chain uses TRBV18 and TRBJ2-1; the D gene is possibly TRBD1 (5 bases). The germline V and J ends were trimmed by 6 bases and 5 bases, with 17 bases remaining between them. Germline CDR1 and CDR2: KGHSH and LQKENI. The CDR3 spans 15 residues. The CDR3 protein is CASSRNGLTDNEQFF. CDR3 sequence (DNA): TGTGCCAGCTCCCGGAACGGTCTGACAGACAATGAGCAGTTCTTC.

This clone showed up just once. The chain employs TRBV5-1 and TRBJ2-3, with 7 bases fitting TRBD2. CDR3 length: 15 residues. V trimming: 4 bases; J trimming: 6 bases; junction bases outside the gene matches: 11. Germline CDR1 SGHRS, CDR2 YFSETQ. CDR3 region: CASSPGLTVQDTQYF. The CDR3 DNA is TGCGCCAGCAGCCCGGGACTAACAGTCCAGGATACGCAGTATTTT.

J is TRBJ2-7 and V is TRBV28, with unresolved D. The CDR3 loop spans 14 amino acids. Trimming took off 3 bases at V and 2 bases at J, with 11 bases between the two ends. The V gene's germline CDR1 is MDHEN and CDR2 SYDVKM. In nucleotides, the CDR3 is TGTGCCAGCAGTTTGCGCACTAACCCCTACGAGCAGTACTTC. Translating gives CASSLRTNPYEQYF. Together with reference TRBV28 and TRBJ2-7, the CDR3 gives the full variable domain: DVKVTQSSRYLVKRTGEKVFLECVQDMDHENMFWYRQDPGLGLRLIYFSYDVKMKEKGDIPEGYSVSREKKERFSLILESASTNQTSMYLCASSLRTNPYEQYFGPGTRLTVT.

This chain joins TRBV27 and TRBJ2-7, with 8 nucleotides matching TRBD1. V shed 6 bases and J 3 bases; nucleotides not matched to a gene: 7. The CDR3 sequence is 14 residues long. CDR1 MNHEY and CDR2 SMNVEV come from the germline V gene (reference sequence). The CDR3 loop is CASSRTGSGYEQYF. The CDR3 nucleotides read TGTGCCAGCAGCAGGACAGGGTCCGGCTACGAGCAGTACTTC.

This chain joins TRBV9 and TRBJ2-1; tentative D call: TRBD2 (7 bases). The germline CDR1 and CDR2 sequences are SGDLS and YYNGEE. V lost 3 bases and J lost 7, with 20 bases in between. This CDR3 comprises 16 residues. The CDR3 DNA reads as TGTGCCAGCAGCGCTAGGGGAGGGCAGGGGAAAAATGAGCAGTTCTTC. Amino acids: CASSARGGQGKNEQFF.

The CDR3 region has the DNA TGCGCCAGCAGCCAAGCCAGGGACAGCCGGACCTCCTATGGCTACACCTTC. This translates into CASSQARDSRTSYGYTF. This chain uses TRBV4-1 with TRBJ1-2; 7 positions match TRBD1. CDR1 and CDR2 from the germline V gene are MGHRA and YSYEKL. The CDR3 runs to 17 residues. V dropped 1 base and J dropped 4; count of bases not matched to a gene: 12.

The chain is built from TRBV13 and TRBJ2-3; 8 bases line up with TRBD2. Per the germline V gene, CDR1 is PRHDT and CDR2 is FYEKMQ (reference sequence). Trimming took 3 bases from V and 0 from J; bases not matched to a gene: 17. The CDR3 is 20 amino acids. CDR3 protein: CASSFTSDGLAGTSTDTQYF. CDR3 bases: TGTGCCAGCAGCTTTACTTCTGATGGGCTAGCGGGTACTAGCACAGATACGCAGTATTTT.

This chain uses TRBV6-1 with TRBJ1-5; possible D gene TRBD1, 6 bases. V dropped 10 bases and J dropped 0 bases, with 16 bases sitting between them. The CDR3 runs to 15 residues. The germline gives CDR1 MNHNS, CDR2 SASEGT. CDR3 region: CATRYRAYSNQPQHF. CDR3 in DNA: TGTGCCACGAGATACAGGGCGTATAGCAATCAGCCCCAGCATTTT.

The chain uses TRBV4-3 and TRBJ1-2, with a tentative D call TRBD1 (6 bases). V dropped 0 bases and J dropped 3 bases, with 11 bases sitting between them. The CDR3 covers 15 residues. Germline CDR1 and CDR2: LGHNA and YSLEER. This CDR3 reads CASSQDGRGDYGYTF. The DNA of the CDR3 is TGCGCCAGCAGCCAAGATGGCAGGGGTGACTATGGCTACACCTTC.

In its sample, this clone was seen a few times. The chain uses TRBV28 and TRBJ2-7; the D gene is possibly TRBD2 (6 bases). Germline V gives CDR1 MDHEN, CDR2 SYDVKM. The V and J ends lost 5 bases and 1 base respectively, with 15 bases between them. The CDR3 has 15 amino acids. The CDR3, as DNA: TGTGCCAGCAGTAGCTCCGGGGGACCATCCTACGAGCAGTACTTC. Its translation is CASSSSGGPSYEQYF.

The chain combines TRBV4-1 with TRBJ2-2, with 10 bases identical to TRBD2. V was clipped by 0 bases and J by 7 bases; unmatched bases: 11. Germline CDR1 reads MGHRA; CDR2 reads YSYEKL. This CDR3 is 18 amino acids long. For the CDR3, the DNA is TGCGCCAGCAGCCAAGATTCTGCCCTAGCGGGAGCGGGCGGGGAGCTGTTTTTT. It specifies CASSQDSALAGAGGELFF.